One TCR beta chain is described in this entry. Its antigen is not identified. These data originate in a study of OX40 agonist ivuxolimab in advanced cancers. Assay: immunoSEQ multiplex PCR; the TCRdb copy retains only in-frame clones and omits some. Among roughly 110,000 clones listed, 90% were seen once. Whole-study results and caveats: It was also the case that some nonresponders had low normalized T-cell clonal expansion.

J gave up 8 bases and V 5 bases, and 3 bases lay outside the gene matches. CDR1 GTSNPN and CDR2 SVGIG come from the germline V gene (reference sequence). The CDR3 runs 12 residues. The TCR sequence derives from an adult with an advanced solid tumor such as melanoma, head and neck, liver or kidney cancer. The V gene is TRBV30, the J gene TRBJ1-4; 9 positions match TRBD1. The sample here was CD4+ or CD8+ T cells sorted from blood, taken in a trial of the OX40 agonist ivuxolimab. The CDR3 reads CAWSGQGEKLFF. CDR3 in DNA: TGTGCCTGGTCGGGACAGGGAGAAAAACTGTTTTTT.